In this sample, the clone carrying this T cell receptor (beta chain) turned up many times. Its matching antigen is unknown. These data originate in a study of T-cell reconstitution after alpha-beta-depleted transplantation in children. General study findings and limits: Some patients owed their high day-60 TCRbeta diversity to surviving recipient T cells and thymic progenitors. One year post-transplant, T-cell counts and diversity were largely derived from T cells produced anew. Several hundred rapidly expanded clones from non-depleted graft cells reportedly supplied alpha-beta T cells about two months post-transplant.

Unique molecular identifiers tagged the TCRbeta library. TCRdb re-derived calls from the PCR reads in MiXCR, one entry per CDR3 protein. The sample yields some 200,000 distinct CDR3 sequences, roughly 8.1% seen once. This TCR came from a male patient under 10 years old who had a stem cell transplant for acute myeloid leukemia, so the T cells may come from the graft donor. The input for sequencing was PBMCs, mostly from graft donor cells, taken 360 days after TCRalphabeta/CD19-depleted stem cell transplant.

The CDR3 here is CASSYRIGETQYF. CDR3 bases: TGTGCCAGCAGTTACCGTATTGGGGAGACCCAGTACTTC. V usage is TRBV6-6 and J usage is TRBJ2-5; no definite D call. V lost 2 bases to trimming and J lost 5 bases, with 9 bases between them. Germline CDR1 MNHNY, CDR2 SVGAGI (reference sequence). This CDR3 region has 13 residues.